This TCR beta chain was found in a study of blood T cell repertoires in COVID-19. CDR1 is MDHEN, CDR2 SYDVKM, per germline. The ends lost 2 bases at V and 2 bases at J; junction bases unmatched: 1. The CDR3 extends over 15 amino acids. Profiling relied on immunoSEQ multiplex PCR, and the TCRdb table lists in-frame clones only, not all of them. The sample lists roughly 230,000 clones, approximately 84% occurring once. The chain recombines TRBV28 with TRBJ2-2; 8 bases match TRBD2. What was sequenced was peripheral blood. This receptor was obtained from a man in his forties or fifties with acute or convalescent COVID-19. The CDR3 sequence: CASSLVAGNTGELFF. In DNA form, the CDR3 reads TGTGCCAGCAGTTTAGTAGCGGGAAACACCGGGGAGCTGTTTTTT.